Reported below is one TCR beta chain. Antigen: not known. This entry is derived from a study of T cells after yellow fever vaccination. Study-level findings and limits: Repertoires obtained by FACS sorting could include abundant clonotypes that entered as contaminants from the bulk population. A small proportion of clonotypes was detected in both the CD4 and CD8 compartments. A secondary response was less intense yet reached its peak sooner, at day 5 versus 15.

Germline-derived CDR1 and CDR2 are MNHEY and SVGAGI. Trimming pared 8 bases from V and 7 bases from J, leaving 12 bases between. CDR3 size: 12 residues. Conversion of TCR transcripts into cDNA relied on 5'RACE template switching, which added a universal primer site and UMIs. TCRdb passed the 5' RACE reads through MiXCR, listing each CDR3 protein once. This table holds around 340,000 distinct CDR3 sequences, under 15% found once. The V call is TRBV6-5, the J call TRBJ1-5; D perhaps matches TRBD1 (5 bases). This receptor was identified in a man between 18 and 29 years old who received the YFV17D yellow fever vaccine. This sample comprised CD4+ T cells sorted from PBMCs, obtained 15 days after the yellow fever booster vaccination. The CDR3 spells CASGGTEQPQHF. The CDR3, as DNA: TGTGCCAGCGGTGGGACTGAACAGCCCCAGCATTTT.